The 8 T cell receptor beta chains below all came from one sample that was sequenced in a study of blood T cell repertoires in COVID-19. Libraries were prepared by immunoSEQ multiplex PCR; TCRdb keeps only in-frame clonotypes and omits some of them. This repertoire shows 200,000 to 250,000 clones, nearly 90% found once; its top ten account for about an eighth. Sequencing input: peripheral blood. The receptors were gathered from a young woman who had recovered from COVID-19.

CDR3 bases: TGTGCCAGCAGTTACAGGGGACAGGGCCGAGAGACCCAGTACTTC. Its translation is CASSYRGQGRETQYF. The chain joins TRBV6-5 to TRBJ2-5; 9 bases are shared with TRBD1. The germline V gene has CDR1 MNHEY and CDR2 SVGAGI. J gave up 4 bases and V 2 bases, and 5 bases lay outside the gene matches. This CDR3 has 15 residues.

The DNA of the CDR3 is TGTGCCAGCAGGGCGGGGGGAACGAACACTGAAGCTTTCTTT. This sequence encodes CASRAGGTNTEAFF. The chain links TRBV6-5 to TRBJ1-1; possible D gene TRBD1, 5 bases. Per germline, CDR1 MNHEY and CDR2 SVGAGI. This CDR3 contains 14 residues. Trimming cost V 6 bases and J 1 base, with 12 bases left between them.

The chain carries TRBV29-1 and TRBJ2-7; D is possibly TRBD2 (8 bases). The CDR3 spans 15 residues. Trimming pared 4 bases from V and 3 bases from J, leaving 19 bases between. In germline, CDR1 is SQVTM, CDR2 ANQGSEA. CDR3 sequence reads: CSVAGGTAGYYEQYF. The DNA for the CDR3 is TGCAGCGTTGCGGGGGGGACAGCGGGTTACTACGAGCAGTACTTC.

This clone was counted only a few times. This CDR3 is CSVPMGAGSEYEQYF. Here the CDR3 DNA reads TGCAGCGTTCCGATGGGAGCGGGGAGTGAGTACGAGCAGTACTTC. The gene calls are TRBV29-1 and TRBJ2-7, with 7 bases lining up with TRBD2. Per germline, CDR1 SQVTM and CDR2 ANQGSEA. The CDR3 is 15 residues long. Trimming removed 5 bases from V and 4 bases from J; junction bases left unmatched: 14.

The chain employs TRBV5-1 and TRBJ1-2; 10 bases fit TRBD1. Germline-derived CDR1 and CDR2 are SGHRS and YFSETQ. The junction had 9 bases not matched to a gene; V was cut back by 4 bases and J by 0 bases. CDR3 length: 17 residues. The CDR3 here is CASSPRDRGSSNYGYTF. The CDR3 DNA is TGCGCCAGCAGCCCCCGGGACAGGGGCTCTTCTAACTATGGCTACACCTTC.

The chain carries TRBV11-2 and TRBJ2-3, with 8 bases lining up with TRBD2. The CDR3 spans 16 residues. V was clipped by 4 bases and J by 2 bases; unmatched bases: 8. Germline loops: CDR1 SGHAT, CDR2 FQNNGV. Written as DNA, the CDR3 is TGTGCCAGCAGCTACACTAGCGGTCGTCACACAGATACGCAGTATTTT. This codes for CASSYTSGRHTDTQYF.

This clone showed up just once. V usage is TRBV19 and J usage is TRBJ1-1; D is possibly TRBD1 (5 bases). There are 14 residues in the CDR3. The V end lost 5 bases, the J end lost 1 base, and 11 bases lay between the germline ends. Germline V gene lookup returns CDR1 LNHDA and CDR2 SQIVND (reference sequence). Here the CDR3 reads CASSPGNGNTEAFF. CDR3 coding DNA: TGTGCCAGTAGTCCAGGGAATGGGAACACTGAAGCTTTCTTT.

The rearrangement links TRBV30 to TRBJ2-3; D is undetermined. This CDR3 contains 13 residues. Germline V gene data show CDR1 as GTSNPN and CDR2 as SVGIG (reference sequence). V was shortened by 0 bases and J by 4 bases, with 8 bases between the two germline ends. DNA for the CDR3: TGTGCCTGGAGTGTTCCCCCGGCAGATACGCAGTATTTT. Translated, it gives CAWSVPPADTQYF.